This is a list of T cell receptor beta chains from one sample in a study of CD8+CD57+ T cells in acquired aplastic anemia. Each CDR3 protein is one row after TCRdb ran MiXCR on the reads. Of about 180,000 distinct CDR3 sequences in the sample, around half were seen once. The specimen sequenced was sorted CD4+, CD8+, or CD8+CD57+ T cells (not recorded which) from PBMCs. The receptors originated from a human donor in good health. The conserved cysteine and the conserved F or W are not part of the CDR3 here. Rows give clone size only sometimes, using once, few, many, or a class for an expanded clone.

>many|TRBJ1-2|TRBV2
ASRTELANYGYT
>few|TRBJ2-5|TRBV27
ASSPSGPDGTQY
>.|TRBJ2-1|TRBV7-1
ASSSYRPGLGVIGSYNEQF
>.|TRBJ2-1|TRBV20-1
SARDTPEQF
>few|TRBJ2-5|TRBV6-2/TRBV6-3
ASSYLAGGLETQY
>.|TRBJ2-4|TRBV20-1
SAREGTARNIQY
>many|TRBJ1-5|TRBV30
AWSVQGNQPQH
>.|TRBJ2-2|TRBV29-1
SVDVTGTGASAGELF
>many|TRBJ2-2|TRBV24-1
ATSDPSGQGKFGELF
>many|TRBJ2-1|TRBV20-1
SAPTPGQGYNEQF
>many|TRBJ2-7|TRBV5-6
ASSFGLVSYEQY
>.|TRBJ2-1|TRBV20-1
SARSGGNNEQF
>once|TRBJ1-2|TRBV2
AMPNYGYT
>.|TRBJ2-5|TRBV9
ASSPRLGEETQY
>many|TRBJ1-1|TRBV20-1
SARASSTGTEAF
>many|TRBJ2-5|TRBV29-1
SVDSSGQETQY
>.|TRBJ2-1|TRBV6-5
ASSSHPDSEQF
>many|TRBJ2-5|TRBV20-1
SAGTSEETQY
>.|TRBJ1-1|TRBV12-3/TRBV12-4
ASSPTIGQGASEAF
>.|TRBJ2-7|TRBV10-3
AISEGQVNYEQY
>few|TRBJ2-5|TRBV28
ASSFPLREGTQY
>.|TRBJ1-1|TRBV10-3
ASSVGTGDEAF
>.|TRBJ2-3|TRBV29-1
SVTSGNTDTQY
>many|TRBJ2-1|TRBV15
ATSTWTDKNEQF
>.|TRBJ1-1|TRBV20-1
SAGGVPNTEAF
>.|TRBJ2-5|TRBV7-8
ASSLTRRGAGQETQY
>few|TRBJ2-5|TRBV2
ASRRSNGGRETQY
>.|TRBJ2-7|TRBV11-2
ASSFEVRASYEQY
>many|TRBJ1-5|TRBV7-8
ASSPMTRAFNQPQH
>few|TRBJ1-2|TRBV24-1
ATSDPFDRHGYT
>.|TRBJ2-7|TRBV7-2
ASSLGEDWEQY
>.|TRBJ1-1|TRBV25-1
ASSVYRGEGNEAF
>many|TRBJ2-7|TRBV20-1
SARSSQWKESHEQY
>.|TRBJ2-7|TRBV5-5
ATFRGKDYEQY
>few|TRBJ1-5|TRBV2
ASSDTDRGPEPQH
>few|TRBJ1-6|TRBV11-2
ASSLESPSGGSSPLH
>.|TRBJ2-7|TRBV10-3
ATASRDYEQY
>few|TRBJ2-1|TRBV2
ASSDYLFNEQF
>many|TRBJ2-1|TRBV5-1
ASSKSGQDYNEQF
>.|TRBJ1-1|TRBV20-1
SARDSTEAF
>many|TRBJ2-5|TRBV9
ASSLSAELQETQY
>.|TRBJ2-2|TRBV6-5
ANSYQATGELF
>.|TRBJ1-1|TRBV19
ASSPRGRLNTEAF
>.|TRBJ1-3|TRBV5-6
ASSLVSGGAGNTIY
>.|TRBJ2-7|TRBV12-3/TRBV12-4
ASSGRQGNNEQY